This note documents a single T cell receptor beta chain sequence. The sample is drawn from a study of pediatric ulcerative colitis. Some clones are missing from TCRdb's copy, which holds only in-frame ones; the method was immunoSEQ multiplex PCR. The top ten hold around 1.5% of the sample, which has tens of thousands of clones, about 90% seen once. V was pared by 0 bases and J by 1 base, with 10 bases between. From germline, CDR1 is SGHRS and CDR2 YFSETQ. The CDR3 runs 16 residues. The V call is TRBV5-1, the J call TRBJ2-2, with D perhaps matching TRBD2 (6 bases). The sequenced sample consisted of blood. This sequence was found in a boy aged 5-17 years who was a control in a study of pediatric ulcerative colitis. The CDR3 sequence: CASSLGSGLNTGELFF. The CDR3, as DNA: TGCGCCAGCAGCTTGGGAAGCGGGTTGAACACCGGGGAGCTGTTTTTT.